This T cell receptor (beta chain) was documented in a study of siplizumab effects on memory and regulatory T cells. Germline values: CDR1 SQVTM, CDR2 ANQGSEA. This CDR3 spans 12 amino acids. The assay was immunoSEQ multiplex PCR, and TCRdb's table has in-frame clones only and misses some. The repertoire holds more than 75,000 clones, more than 85% seen once, with 6.5% to 8% in the top ten. This clone was counted once. The junction departs from the called germline gene at one end, perhaps through a read error. Specimen: CD8+ T cells sorted from blood. V usage is TRBV29-1 and J usage is TRBJ2-7, with D perhaps TRBD1 (6 bases). The sequence was collected from a human donor in good health. This chain's CDR3 is CSVEYQGGVLRF. DNA for the CDR3: TGCAGCGTTGAATACCAAGGGGGAGTACTTCGCTTC.